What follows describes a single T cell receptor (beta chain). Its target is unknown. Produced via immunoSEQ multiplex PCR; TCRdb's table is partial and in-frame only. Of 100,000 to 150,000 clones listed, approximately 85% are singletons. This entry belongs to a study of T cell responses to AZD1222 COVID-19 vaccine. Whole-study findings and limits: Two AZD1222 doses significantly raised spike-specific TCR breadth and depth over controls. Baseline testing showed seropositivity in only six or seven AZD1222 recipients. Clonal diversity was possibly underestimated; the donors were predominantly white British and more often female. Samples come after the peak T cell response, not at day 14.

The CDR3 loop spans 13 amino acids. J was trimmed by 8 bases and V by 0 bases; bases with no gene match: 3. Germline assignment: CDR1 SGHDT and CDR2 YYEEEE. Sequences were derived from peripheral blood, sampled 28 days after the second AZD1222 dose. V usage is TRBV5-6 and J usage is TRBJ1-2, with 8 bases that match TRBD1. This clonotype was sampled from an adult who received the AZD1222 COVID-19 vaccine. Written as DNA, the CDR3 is TGTGCCAGCAGCTTGGCGGCAGGGGGCGGCTACACCTTC. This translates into CASSLAAGGGYTF.